This TCR beta chain was captured by sequencing in a study of shared clonotypes between healthy human individuals (dated by TCRdb to the early 2020s). For context, the study as a whole: A couple of women and a few men aged 18 to 49 years were included in the cohort. Per donor, three plates each were used for CD4 naive and CD4 memory, two for CD8 naive, and one for CD8 memory. To estimate repertoire size and how much clonotype sharing occurs between individuals, the study deeply sequenced the blood TCR repertoires of 5 or 6 healthy adults. Libraries were prepared and TCR repertoires were sequenced by different laboratories using diverse techniques, in order to increase sequencing depth and limit assay-specific biases. Per donor, leukapheresis produced somewhere between about 0.94 and 9.5 billion PBMCs. The investigation overall reported the following: Larger estimated clonotype richness was generally found for naive subsets than for memory subsets. Compared with non-shared clonotypes, clonotypes shared by all four sorted-subset donors had higher generation probabilities. Pairwise subsampling led to the expectation that sequencing depth would affect the degree of clonotype sharing among donors. Even with the large sequencing depth, rarefaction of the sorted-subset datasets indicated that sequencing was incomplete. Sampling was restricted to blood, and TCR repertoires in tissue are likely to differ from TCR repertoires in blood. Because the study included only a small number of donors, the genetic and exposure-history diversity represented was limited. When several donors were compared, the shared fraction of clonotypes was around 5% for naive CD4, around 3.6% for naive CD8, more than 2% for memory CD4, and 0.4% for memory CD8.

The donors were healthy, HIV-negative adults who had no recently reported acute infections or vaccinations. Every donor was a Caucasian adult residing in Nashville, Tennessee, USA. Magnetic negative selection was used to enrich CD4+ T cells, after which naive cells were positively selected on CD45RA and the negative fraction became the memory subset. After blood collection by leukapheresis, PBMCs were isolated using Ficoll-Histopaque density gradient centrifugation and then cryopreserved in the vapor phase of liquid nitrogen. Analytical flow cytometry was used to check the purity and quantity of each magnetically sorted T cell population. From each sorted fraction, genomic DNA was isolated and quantified by UV absorbance on a Nanodrop 2000c. The CDR3 starts with the cysteine, ends with the phenylalanine, and has 15 residues. The read is trimmed to its CDR3 DNA, 45 bases read in frame from base 1. CDR1 MDHEN and CDR2 SYDVKM are derived from the germline V gene. V has 6 bases trimmed and J has 4 bases trimmed; junction bases matching no gene number 7.

To note about this clone: Its recognized antigen is unknown. Qualities for individual bases were not recorded, and no much larger clone is one base off.

Using the deep immunoSEQ assay, TCR CDR3 regions were amplified from genomic DNA by multiplex PCR. Extracted genomic DNA from each cell subset was distributed evenly across all wells of several immunoSEQ 96-well plates, and each plate was treated as a replicate. For sorted subsets, each replicate PCR was loaded with roughly 0.2 ug genomic DNA, equivalent to 25,000 to 30,000 T cell genomes. The purified libraries were quantified using a Qubit 3.0 fluorometer, sized with a Bioanalyzer 2100, and then quantified again using the KAPA Library Quantification kit. A separate single-read 150-cycle Illumina NextSeq 550 flow cell was used to sequence each immunoSEQ 96-well plate. The paper's processing steps were these. Because only junctional sequences without quality scores were contained in the immunoSEQ output, filtering matching that applied to full-length reads could not be performed. Sequences were annotated with PyIR, a Python wrapper for IgBLAST v1.9, using IMGT germline references to assign V/J genes and CDR3. Reads with weak V/J assignments (E-value above 1e-6), missing CDR3, stop codons, out-of-frame junctions, or ambiguous translated residues were removed. V3J clonotypes were defined as sequences sharing an identical inferred V gene, J gene, and CDR3 amino acid sequence. To compute the percentage overlap between repertoires, the number of shared unique clonotypes was divided by the size of the smaller repertoire. Three approaches were used to assess repertoire richness: RTK rarefaction, the Chao1 estimator, and Recon v2.1 estimates of unobserved clonotypes. For all TCRbeta clonotypes obtained by the gDNA method from several donors, generation probabilities were computed with OLGA. The table comes from immuneACCESS by way of TCRdb, which keeps in-frame sequences with V and J called. Part of the clones is missing from these tables; in studies checked, under half for an unresolved V gene and the rest for unknown reasons. D and trimming come from the DNA, and the V and J calls and clone size come from that table. For this sample the table gives 400,000 to 600,000 clones, of which about 96% were detected only once. In total, the top ten clones hold around 0.066% of the sample.

This receptor was identified in a woman between 25 and 40 years old in good health. Specimen: naive CD4+ T cells sorted from blood. The cell subset or site label on this specimen signifies: CD45RA+ positively selected. The chain was built from TRBV28 and TRBJ2-1, and 9 bases in between align with TRBD2. The CDR3 reads CASSPASGIYNEQFF. The sequenced DNA: TGTGCCAGCAGCCCGGCTAGCGGGATTTACAATGAGCAGTTCTTC.